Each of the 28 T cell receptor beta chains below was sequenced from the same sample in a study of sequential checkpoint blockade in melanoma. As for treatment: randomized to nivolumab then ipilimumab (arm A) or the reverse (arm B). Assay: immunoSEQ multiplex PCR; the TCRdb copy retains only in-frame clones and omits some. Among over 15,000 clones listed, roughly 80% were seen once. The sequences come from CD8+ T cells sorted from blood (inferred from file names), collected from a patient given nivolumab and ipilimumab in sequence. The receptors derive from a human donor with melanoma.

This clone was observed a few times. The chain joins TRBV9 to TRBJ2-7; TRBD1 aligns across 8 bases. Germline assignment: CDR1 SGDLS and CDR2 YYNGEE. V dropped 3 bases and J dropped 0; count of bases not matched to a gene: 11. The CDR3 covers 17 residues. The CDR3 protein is CASSASRDRPNSYEQYF. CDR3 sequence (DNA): TGTGCCAGCAGCGCGTCCCGGGACAGGCCCAACTCCTACGAGCAGTACTTC. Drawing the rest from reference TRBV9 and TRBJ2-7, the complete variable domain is DSGVTQTPKHLITATGQRVTLRCSPRSGDLSVYWYQQSLDQGLQFLIQYYNGEERAKGNILERFSAQQFPDLHSELNLSSLELGDSALYFCASSASRDRPNSYEQYFGPGTRLTVT.

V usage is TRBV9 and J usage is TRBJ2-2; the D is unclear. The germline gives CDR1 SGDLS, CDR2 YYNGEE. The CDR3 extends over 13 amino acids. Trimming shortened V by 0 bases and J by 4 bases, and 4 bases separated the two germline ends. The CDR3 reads CASSVGSTGELFF. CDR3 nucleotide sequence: TGTGCCAGCAGCGTAGGTAGCACCGGGGAGCTGTTTTTT.

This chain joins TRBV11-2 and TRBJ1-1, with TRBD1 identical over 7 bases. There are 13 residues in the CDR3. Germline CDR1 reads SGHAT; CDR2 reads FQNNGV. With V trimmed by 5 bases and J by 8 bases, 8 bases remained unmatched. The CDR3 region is CASSETGTVEAFF. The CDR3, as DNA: TGTGCCAGCAGCGAAACCGGGACAGTCGAAGCTTTCTTT. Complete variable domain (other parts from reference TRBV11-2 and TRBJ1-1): EAGVAQSPRYKIIEKRQSVAFWCNPISGHATLYWYQQILGQGPKLLIQFQNNGVVDDSQLPKDRFSAERLKGVDSTLKIQPAKLEDSAVYLCASSETGTVEAFFGQGTRLTVV.

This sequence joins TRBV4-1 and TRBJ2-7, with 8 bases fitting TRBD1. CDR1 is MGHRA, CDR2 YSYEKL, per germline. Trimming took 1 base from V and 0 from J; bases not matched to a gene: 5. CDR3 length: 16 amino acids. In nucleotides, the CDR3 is TGCGCCAGCAGCCAAGCCCGGGACAGGAGCTCCTACGAGCAGTACTTC. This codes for CASSQARDRSSYEQYF.

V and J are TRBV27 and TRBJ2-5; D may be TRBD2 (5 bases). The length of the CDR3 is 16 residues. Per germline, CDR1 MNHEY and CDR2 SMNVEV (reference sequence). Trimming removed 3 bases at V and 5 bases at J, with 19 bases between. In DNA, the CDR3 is TGTGCCAGCAGTTTGGTAGGCCACGGGGAGAGGGAGACCCAGTACTTC. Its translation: CASSLVGHGERETQYF.

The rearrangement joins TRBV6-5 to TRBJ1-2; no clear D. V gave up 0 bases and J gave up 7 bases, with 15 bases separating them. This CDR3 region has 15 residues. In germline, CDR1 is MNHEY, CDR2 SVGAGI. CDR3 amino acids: CASSYSSAGPGGYTF. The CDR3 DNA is TGTGCCAGCAGTTACTCCTCGGCGGGCCCCGGTGGCTACACCTTC.

CDR3 DNA sequence: TGTGCCAGCAGTGCGGGGTCTAGCAATCAGCCCCAGCATTTT. Its protein product is CASSAGSSNQPQHF. This rearrangement joins TRBV2 to TRBJ1-5; D is undetermined. This CDR3 comprises 14 residues. Per the germline V gene, CDR1 is SNHLY and CDR2 is FYNNEI. Trimming shortened V by 4 bases and J by 0 bases, and 7 bases separated the two germline ends.

This CDR3 reads CASSIDRLDRGIYEQYF. The DNA for the CDR3 is TGTGCCAGTAGTATAGATCGCCTGGACAGGGGTATCTACGAGCAGTACTTC. V gene TRBV19 combines with J gene TRBJ2-7; TRBD1 agrees at 9 bases. Germline V gives CDR1 LNHDA, CDR2 SQIVND (reference sequence). CDR3 size: 17 residues. V was clipped by 0 bases and J by 3 bases; unmatched bases: 9.

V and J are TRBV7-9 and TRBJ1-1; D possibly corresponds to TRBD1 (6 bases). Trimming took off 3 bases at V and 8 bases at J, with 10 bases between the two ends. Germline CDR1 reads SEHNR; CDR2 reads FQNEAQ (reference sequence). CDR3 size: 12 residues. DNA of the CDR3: TGTGCCAGCAGCTTCCTAGGGACAGAAGCTTTCTTT. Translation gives CASSFLGTEAFF.

CDR3 coding DNA: TGTGCCAGCAGCCCCGGTGGGCGGGCGACCAATGAGCAGTTCTTC. Its translation: CASSPGGRATNEQFF. The chain recombines TRBV9 with TRBJ2-1; tentatively, D is TRBD2 (5 bases). Germline V gene sequence: CDR1 SGDLS, CDR2 YYNGEE. The CDR3 is 15 residues long. Trimming took off 4 bases at V and 6 bases at J, with 17 bases between the two ends.

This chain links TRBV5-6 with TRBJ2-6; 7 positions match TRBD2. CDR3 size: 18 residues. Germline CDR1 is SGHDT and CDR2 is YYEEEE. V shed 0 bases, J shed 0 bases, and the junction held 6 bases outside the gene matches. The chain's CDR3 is CASSLGLAALSGANVLTF. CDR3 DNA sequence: TGTGCCAGCAGCTTGGGCCTAGCGGCACTCTCTGGGGCCAACGTCCTGACTTTC.

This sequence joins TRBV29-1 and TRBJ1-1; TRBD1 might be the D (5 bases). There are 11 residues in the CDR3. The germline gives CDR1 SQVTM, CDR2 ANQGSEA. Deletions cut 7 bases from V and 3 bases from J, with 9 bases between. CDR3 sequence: CSAGGYTEAFF. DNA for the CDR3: TGCAGCGCCGGGGGGTACACTGAAGCTTTCTTT.

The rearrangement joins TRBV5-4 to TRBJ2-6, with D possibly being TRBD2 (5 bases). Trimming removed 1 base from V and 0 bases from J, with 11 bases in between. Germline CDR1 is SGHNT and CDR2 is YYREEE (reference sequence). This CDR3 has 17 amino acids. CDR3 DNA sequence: TGTGCCAGCAGCTTGCCAGGAGGACTCTCTGGGGCCAACGTCCTGACTTTC. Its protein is CASSLPGGLSGANVLTF.

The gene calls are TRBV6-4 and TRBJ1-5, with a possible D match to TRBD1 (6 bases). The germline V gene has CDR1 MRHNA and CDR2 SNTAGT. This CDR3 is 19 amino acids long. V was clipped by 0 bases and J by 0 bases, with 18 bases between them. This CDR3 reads CASSDSTWAGDYSNQPQHF. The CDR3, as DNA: TGTGCCAGCAGTGACTCGACCTGGGCAGGGGATTATAGCAATCAGCCCCAGCATTTT.

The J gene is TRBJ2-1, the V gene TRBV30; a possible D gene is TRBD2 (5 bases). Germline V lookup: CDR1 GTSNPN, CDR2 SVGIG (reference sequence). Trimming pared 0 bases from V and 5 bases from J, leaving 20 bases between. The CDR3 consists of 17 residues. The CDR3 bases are TGTGCCTGGAGTGTACCCGCCGGACTTCCTCCTAACAATGAGCAGTTCTTC. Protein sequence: CAWSVPAGLPPNNEQFF.

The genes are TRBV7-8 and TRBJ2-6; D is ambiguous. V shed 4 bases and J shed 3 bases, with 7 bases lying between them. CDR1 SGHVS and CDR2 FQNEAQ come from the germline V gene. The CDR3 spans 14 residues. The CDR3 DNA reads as TGTGCCAGCAGCTCTTTGTATGGGGCCAACGTCCTGACTTTC. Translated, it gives CASSSLYGANVLTF.

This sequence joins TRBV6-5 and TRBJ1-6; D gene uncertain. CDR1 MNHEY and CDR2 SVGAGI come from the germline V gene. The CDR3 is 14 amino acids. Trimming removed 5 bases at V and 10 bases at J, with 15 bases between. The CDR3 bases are TGTGCCAGCAGTGAAAGATCGGGAAGCTCACCCCTCCACTTT. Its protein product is CASSERSGSSPLHF.

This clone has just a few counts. CDR3 in amino acids: CASSLEPSGGALHTQYF. CDR3 nucleotide sequence: TGTGCCAGCAGCTTAGAGCCTAGCGGGGGGGCCTTGCATACGCAGTATTTT. The chain joins TRBV7-9 to TRBJ2-3; 12 nucleotides align to TRBD2. The CDR3 runs 17 residues. Germline trimming cut 1 base from V and 7 bases from J; bases unmatched to any gene: 9. Germline CDR1 SEHNR, CDR2 FQNEAQ (reference sequence).

CDR3 in amino acids: CASRDPIEWPSNEQFF. Written as DNA, the CDR3 is TGTGCCAGCAGGGATCCCATAGAGTGGCCTAGCAATGAGCAGTTCTTC. This rearrangement joins TRBV7-9 to TRBJ2-1, with no clear D. V was trimmed by 6 bases and J by 6 bases, leaving 21 bases between them. The CDR3 is made up of 16 amino acids. The germline gives CDR1 SEHNR, CDR2 FQNEAQ (reference sequence).

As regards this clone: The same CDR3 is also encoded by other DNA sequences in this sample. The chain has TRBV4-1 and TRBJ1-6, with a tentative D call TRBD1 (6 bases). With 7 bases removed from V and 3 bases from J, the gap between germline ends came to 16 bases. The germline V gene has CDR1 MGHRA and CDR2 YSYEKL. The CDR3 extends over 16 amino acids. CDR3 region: CASNPGGAVYNSPLHF. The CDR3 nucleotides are TGCGCCAGCAACCCTGGGGGGGCCGTCTATAATTCACCCCTCCACTTT.

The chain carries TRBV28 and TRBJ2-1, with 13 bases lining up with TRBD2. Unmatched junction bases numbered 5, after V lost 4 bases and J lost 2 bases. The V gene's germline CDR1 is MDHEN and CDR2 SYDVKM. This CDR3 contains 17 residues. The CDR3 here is CASSYRLAGGPYNEQFF. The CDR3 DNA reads TGTGCCAGCAGTTATAGACTAGCGGGAGGCCCCTACAATGAGCAGTTCTTC.

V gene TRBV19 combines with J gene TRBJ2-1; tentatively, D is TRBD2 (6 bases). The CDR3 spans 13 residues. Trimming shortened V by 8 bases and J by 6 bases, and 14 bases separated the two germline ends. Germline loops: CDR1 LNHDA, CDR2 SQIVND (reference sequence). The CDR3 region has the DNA TGTGCCAGTTCCTTCGGGAGTTTCAATGAGCAGTTCTTC. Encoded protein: CASSFGSFNEQFF.

In nucleotides, the CDR3 is TGTGCCAGCAGCTTCCACGATAGACAGGGGGCAGGTTCACCCCTCCACTTT. Protein sequence: CASSFHDRQGAGSPLHF. The chain employs TRBV5-6 and TRBJ1-6, with 10 bases that match TRBD1. The CDR3 length is 17 residues. V was pared by 2 bases and J by 9 bases, with 11 bases of the junction left unmatched. Germline V gives CDR1 SGHDT, CDR2 YYEEEE.

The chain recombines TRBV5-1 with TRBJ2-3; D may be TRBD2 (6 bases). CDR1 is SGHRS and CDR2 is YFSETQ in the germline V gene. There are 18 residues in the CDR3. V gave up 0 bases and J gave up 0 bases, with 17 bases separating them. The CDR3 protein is CASSLASDYLTSTDTQYF. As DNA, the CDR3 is TGCGCCAGCAGCTTGGCCTCGGACTACTTAACTAGCACAGATACGCAGTATTTT.

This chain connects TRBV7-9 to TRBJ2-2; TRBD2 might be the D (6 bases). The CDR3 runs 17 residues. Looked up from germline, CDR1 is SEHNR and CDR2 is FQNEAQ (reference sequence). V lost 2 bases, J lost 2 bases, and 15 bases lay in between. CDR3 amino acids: CASSLSTRTPNTGELFF. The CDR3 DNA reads TGTGCCAGCAGCTTATCGACTAGAACTCCAAACACCGGGGAGCTGTTTTTT.

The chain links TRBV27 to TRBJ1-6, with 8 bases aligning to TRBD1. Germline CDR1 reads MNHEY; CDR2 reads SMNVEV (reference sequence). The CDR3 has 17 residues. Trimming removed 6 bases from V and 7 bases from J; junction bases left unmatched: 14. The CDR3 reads CASRPINPGQANSPLHF. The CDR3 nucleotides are TGTGCCAGCAGACCCATCAACCCGGGACAGGCAAATTCACCCCTCCACTTT.

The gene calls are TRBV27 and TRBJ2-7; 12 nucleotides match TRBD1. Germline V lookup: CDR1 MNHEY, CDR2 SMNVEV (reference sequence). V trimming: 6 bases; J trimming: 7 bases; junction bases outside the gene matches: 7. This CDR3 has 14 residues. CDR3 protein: CASSSGQGAREQYF. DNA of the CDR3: TGTGCCAGCAGCTCGGGACAGGGGGCGCGGGAGCAGTACTTC.

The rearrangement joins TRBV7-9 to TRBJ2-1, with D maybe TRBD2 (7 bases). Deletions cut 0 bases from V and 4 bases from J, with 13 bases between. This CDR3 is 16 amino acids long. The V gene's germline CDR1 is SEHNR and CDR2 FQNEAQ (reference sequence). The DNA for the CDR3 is TGTGCCAGCAGCTTAGCGGGGCGGGGGCGGTACAATGAGCAGTTCTTC. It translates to CASSLAGRGRYNEQFF.